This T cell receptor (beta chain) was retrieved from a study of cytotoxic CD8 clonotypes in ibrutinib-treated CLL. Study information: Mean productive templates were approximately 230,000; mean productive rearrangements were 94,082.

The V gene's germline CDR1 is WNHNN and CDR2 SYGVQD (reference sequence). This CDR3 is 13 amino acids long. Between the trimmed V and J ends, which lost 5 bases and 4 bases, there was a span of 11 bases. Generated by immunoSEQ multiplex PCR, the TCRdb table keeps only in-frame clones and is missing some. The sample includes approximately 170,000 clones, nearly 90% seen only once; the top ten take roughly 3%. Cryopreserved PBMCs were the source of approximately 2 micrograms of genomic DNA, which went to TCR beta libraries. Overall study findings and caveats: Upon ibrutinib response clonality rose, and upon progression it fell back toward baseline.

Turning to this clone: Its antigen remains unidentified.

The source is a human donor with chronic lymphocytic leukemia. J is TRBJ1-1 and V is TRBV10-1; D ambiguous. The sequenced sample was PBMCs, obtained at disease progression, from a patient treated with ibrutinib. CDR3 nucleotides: TGCGCCAGCAGTACAGCCGTGGGCACTGAAGCTTTCTTT. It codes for CASSTAVGTEAFF.